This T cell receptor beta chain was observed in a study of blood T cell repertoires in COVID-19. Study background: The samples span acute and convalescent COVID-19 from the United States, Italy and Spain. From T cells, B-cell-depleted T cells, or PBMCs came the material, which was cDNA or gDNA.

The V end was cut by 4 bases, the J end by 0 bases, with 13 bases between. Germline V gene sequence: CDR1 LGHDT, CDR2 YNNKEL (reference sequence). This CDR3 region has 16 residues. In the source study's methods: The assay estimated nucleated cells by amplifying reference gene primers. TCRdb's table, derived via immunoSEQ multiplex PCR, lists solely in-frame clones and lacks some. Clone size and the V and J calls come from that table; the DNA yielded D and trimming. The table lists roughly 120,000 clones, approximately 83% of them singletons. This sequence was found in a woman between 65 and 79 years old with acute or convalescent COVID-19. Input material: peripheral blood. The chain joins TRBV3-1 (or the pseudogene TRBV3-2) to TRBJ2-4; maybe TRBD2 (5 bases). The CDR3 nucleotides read TGTGCCAGCAGCCCAAAGCGGTCTATAGCCAAAAACATTCAGTACTTC. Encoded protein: CASSPKRSIAKNIQYF.